Here is one T cell receptor (beta chain) with its context. What it binds is not known. The source of the sample is a study of cytomegalovirus exposure and HLA in healthy donors. Background on the study: Earlier, 110 million or so unique TCR beta sequences were recovered from around 200 million T cells by an analysis.

13 Jbeta primers and 60 Vbeta primers were used for the PCR. Measured with immunoSEQ multiplex PCR; TCRdb has only the in-frame clones, and not every one. The sample has 140,000 to 150,000 clones, around three quarters seen once. Study observations and caveats: TCR beta V segments were, for the most part, productive about 87% or about 30% of the time in an earlier analysis. The likely origin of a cluster of highly shared sequence variants was a sequencing artifact.

J was trimmed by 6 bases and V by 5 bases; bases with no gene match: 7. The CDR3 totals 15 residues. Germline CDR1 is SGHTA and CDR2 is FQGTGA. What was sequenced was PBMCs. This receptor was taken from a man aged 35 to 55 in good health and CMV-seropositive. The V gene is TRBV7-3, the J gene TRBJ2-1; 10 bases map to TRBD2. This chain's CDR3 is CASSRGLAFSNEQFF. The CDR3 region has the DNA TGTGCCAGCAGCCGGGGACTAGCGTTCTCCAATGAGCAGTTCTTC.